This T cell receptor beta chain was identified during a study of regulatory T cells in long-lasting Graves disease. Arm-PCR of CDR3 regions and iRepertoire HTBI primers were the basis on which TCR beta libraries were built. MiXCR was run by TCRdb on the multiplex PCR reads, yielding one entry per CDR3 protein. The repertoire holds 300,000 or so distinct CDR3 sequences, with about 20% as singletons. Noted time point: persistent/refractory GD, antithyroid drugs over 5 years with positive TRAb. RNA from PBMCs was the source of the TCR library. The guidelines of the American Thyroid Association were the basis for diagnosing Graves' disease. The germline V gene encodes CDR1 SGHRS and CDR2 YFSETQ. CDR3 size: 16 residues. Trimming took 0 bases from V and 0 from J, leaving 10 bases between them.

Material: peripheral blood mononuclear cells (PBMCs), obtained when the disease was refractory, from a patient treated with antithyroid drugs. This sequence joins TRBV5-1 and TRBJ2-4, with D uncertain. The clonotype was recovered from a female donor with Graves disease. The CDR3 nucleotides read TGCGCCAGCAGCTTGGGACTGGAGCTAGCCAAAAACATTCAGTACTTC. Its translation is CASSLGLELAKNIQYF.